This T cell receptor (beta chain) came from a study of cytomegalovirus exposure and HLA in healthy donors. Germline values: CDR1 LNHDA, CDR2 SQIVND (reference sequence). The CDR3 runs 12 residues. Trimming left V 3 bases short and J 7 bases short, with 10 bases between. PCR amplification relied on 60 Vbeta primers (plus 13 Jbeta primers). Here immunoSEQ multiplex PCR was the method, and the copy in TCRdb shows in-frame clones only, minus some. The sample has approximately 280,000 clones, over 85% seen once. This TCR derives from a woman younger than 35 in good health and CMV-seronegative. Material for sequencing was PBMCs. This chain connects TRBV19 to TRBJ2-7, with D possibly TRBD2 on 6 matching bases. The CDR3 sequence: CASSIGRGEQYF. CDR3 bases: TGTGCCAGTAGTATCGGTCGGGGGGAGCAGTACTTC.